The clone carrying this TCR beta chain has ten or more counts. Its specificity is not known. This entry comes from a study of blood T cells in healthy people across ages. Study observations and caveats: As naive T cell percentage varied, TCR beta diversity correlated strongly with it.

Sample-barcoded 5' priming and a J-beta primer mix drove a second PCR of 7 to 11 cycles. TCRdb fed the 5' RACE reads into MiXCR, producing one record per CDR3 protein. Seen here are roughly 680,000 distinct CDR3 sequences, around 52% observed once, and the top ten hold approximately 13%. From germline, CDR1 is MDHEN and CDR2 SYDVKM. Trimming cost V 6 bases and J 6 bases, with 19 bases left between them. CDR3 length: 15 amino acids. Total RNA, at least 5.5 micrograms per sample, was extracted from PBMCs. The source is a woman older than 75 in good health. The specimen sequenced was blood. This chain links TRBV28 with TRBJ2-3; a possible D gene is TRBD2 (5 bases). The CDR3 DNA reads TGTGCCAGCAGCAACCCGGGATCAGCGACGGATACGCAGTATTTT. Translated, it gives CASSNPGSATDTQYF.